The rows below give T cell receptor beta chains drawn from one sample of a study of T cells in tumors after PD-1 blockade. TCRdb's table, derived via immunoSEQ multiplex PCR, lists solely in-frame clones and lacks some. The data show roughly 12,000 clones, with 63% seen just once and roughly 26% held by the top ten. Sequencing used tumor tissue, obtained before anti-PD-1 treatment. These receptor sequences come from a human donor with cutaneous squamous cell carcinoma. The CDR3 runs from the conserved cysteine through the conserved F or W. The order of the fields is V gene, clone size, J gene, D gene, CDR3 DNA, CDR3 protein. A D gene is named only where the DNA matches it firmly. Clone size is not always given. Where it is, it says once, few, many or a class for expanded clones.

TRBV2	.	TRBJ2-3	TRBD2	TGTGCCAGCAGTACCCAGACGGGAGGGGGAGATACGCAGTATTTT	CASSTQTGGGDTQYF
TRBV5-6	few	TRBJ2-5	.	TGTGCCAGCAGCTTTCAGAAGACCCAGTACTTC	CASSFQKTQYF
TRBV28	few	TRBJ1-2	TRBD1	TGTGCCAGCAGTAGAGGGACAGGGGCCAGCTACACCTTC	CASSRGTGASYTF
TRBV7-9	medium-sized	TRBJ2-1	.	TGTGCCAGCAGCTCTCAAGACTACAATGAGCAGTTCTTC	CASSSQDYNEQFF
TRBV6-5	.	TRBJ2-4	.	TGTGCCAGCAGTCAGAGGGCCAAAAACATTCAGTACTTC	CASSQRAKNIQYF
TRBV19	.	TRBJ2-3	.	TGTGCCAGTAGTCCCGGCGGACACGCGACCGATACGCAGTATTTT	CASSPGGHATDTQYF
TRBV6-2/TRBV6-3	.	TRBJ2-7	.	TGTGCCAGCAGTAGGATCAGCGGCTCTTACGAGCAGTACTTC	CASSRISGSYEQYF
TRBV5-1	few	TRBJ2-1	TRBD2	TGCGCCAGCAGCACACTAGCGGGAGGGCCTGAGCAGTTCTTC	CASSTLAGGPEQFF
TRBV28	.	TRBJ1-5	.	TGTGCCAGCTTCCCGACTCGGGCCACCAATCAGCCCCAGCATTTT	CASFPTRATNQPQHF
TRBV6-5	.	TRBJ1-6	.	TGTGCCAGCCAAGGCTCCGGGACTTATAATTCACCCCTCCACTTT	CASQGSGTYNSPLHF
TRBV27	.	TRBJ1-4	.	TGTGCCAGCAGTCCGTTCGACCCCGCAACTAATGAAAAACTGTTTTTT	CASSPFDPATNEKLFF
TRBV7-9	.	TRBJ1-2	TRBD1	TGTGCCAGCAGCAAGGCCGGACAGGGGGCTACGTATGGCTACACCTTC	CASSKAGQGATYGYTF
TRBV6-5	.	TRBJ2-7	.	TGTGCCAGCAGTTACTCGAGGCTTTACGAGGAGTACTTC	CASSYSRLYEEYF
TRBV6-6	.	TRBJ2-7	TRBD1	TGTGCCAGCAGATCCCTGACAGGGATACACGAGCAGTACTTC	CASRSLTGIHEQYF
TRBV28	once	TRBJ2-2	TRBD2	TGTGCCAGCAGTTTACTAGCGGGAGGGCACACCGGGGAGCTGTTTTTT	CASSLLAGGHTGELFF
TRBV19	.	TRBJ1-2	.	TGTGCCAGTAGTACCTTAGGGGGGGACTATGGCTACACCTTC	CASSTLGGDYGYTF
TRBV7-8	few	TRBJ1-1	TRBD1	TGTGCCAGCAGCTTATCCCCGGGACAGGGATGGGGTACTGAAGCTTTCTTT	CASSLSPGQGWGTEAFF
TRBV3-1/TRBV3-2	.	TRBJ2-7	.	TGTGCCAGCAGCCATCTAGGTGCATACGAGCAGTACTTC	CASSHLGAYEQYF
TRBV6-5	.	TRBJ2-6	.	TGTGCCAGCAGCCATGGACGGTCTGGGGCCAACGTCCTGACTTTC	CASSHGRSGANVLTF
TRBV7-2	.	TRBJ2-1	TRBD2	TGTGCCAGCAGGACCCGGCTAGCGGGAGGGAGCAATGAGCAGTTCTTC	CASRTRLAGGSNEQFF
TRBV15	.	TRBJ2-3	TRBD2	TGTGCCACCAGCAGTATAGCGGGAGGGGGGGATACGCAGTATTTT	CATSSIAGGGDTQYF
TRBV10-3	.	TRBJ2-7	.	TGTGCCATCAGTGATCCCCGACAGGAACCCTACGAGCAGTACTTC	CAISDPRQEPYEQYF
TRBV9	once	TRBJ2-3	.	TGTGCCAGCAGCGTTACCGGGACCCCCAAGACAGATACGCAGTATTTT	CASSVTGTPKTDTQYF
TRBV6-5	.	TRBJ2-1	TRBD1	TGTGCCAGCAGCCGGGACAGCCTCTACAATGAGCAGTTCTTC	CASSRDSLYNEQFF
TRBV5-8	few	TRBJ2-1	TRBD2	TGTGCCAGCAGCCTAACTAGCGGCTACTACAATGAGCAGTTCTTC	CASSLTSGYYNEQFF
TRBV5-8	.	TRBJ2-3	.	TGTGCCAGCAGCTCGGGACTCGCAAGCACAGATACGCAGTATTTT	CASSSGLASTDTQYF
TRBV4-1	.	TRBJ2-5	.	TGCGCCAGCAGCCCCACCGGGTCAGGTTGGTACCAAGAGACCCAGTACTTC	CASSPTGSGWYQETQYF
TRBV28	.	TRBJ2-1	.	TGTGCCAGCATCTCTGGGGGGCGAAGGTCCTACAATGAGCAGTTCTTC	CASISGGRRSYNEQFF
TRBV5-5	.	TRBJ2-2	.	TGTGCCAGCAGCTTGTCAGGGGTACGGGCCGGGGAGCTGTTTTTT	CASSLSGVRAGELFF
TRBV7-8	few	TRBJ1-5	.	TGTGCCAGCAGCCTACGGGACGCCCGCAATCAGCCCCAGCATTTT	CASSLRDARNQPQHF
TRBV5-4	few	TRBJ2-7	TRBD1	TGTGCCAGCAGCCCGGGGGACAGGGGCCACGAGCAGTACTTC	CASSPGDRGHEQYF
TRBV11-2	medium-sized	TRBJ2-1	.	TGTGCCAGCAGCTTAGGAACCGGGGAGCAGTTCTTC	CASSLGTGEQFF
TRBV24-1	medium-sized	TRBJ2-1	.	TGTGCCACCAGTGATTTTTTGGGGAGGAATGAGCAGTTCTTC	CATSDFLGRNEQFF
TRBV27	.	TRBJ2-7	.	TGTGCCAGCAATCAACCAGGGCTGAGCTCCTACGAGCAGTACTTC	CASNQPGLSSYEQYF
TRBV2	.	TRBJ1-1	.	TGTGCCAGCAGTGAGGACAGAGGCAGGGGCACTGAAGCTTTCTTT	CASSEDRGRGTEAFF
TRBV27	.	TRBJ2-2	.	TGTGCCAGCGAAAATCACCCCTCCGCGAACACCGGGGAGCTGTTTTTT	CASENHPSANTGELFF
TRBV7-9	.	TRBJ1-4	.	TGTGCCAGCAGCTTAACTACCAGCCTAAATGAAAAACTGTTTTTT	CASSLTTSLNEKLFF
TRBV16	few	TRBJ2-7	.	TGTGCCAGCAGCCAAAGGGGGGTCGAGCAGTACTTC	CASSQRGVEQYF
TRBV27	once	TRBJ2-7	TRBD2	TGTGCCAGCAGTTCTCTAGCGGGAGTAGCCTACGAGCAGTACTTC	CASSSLAGVAYEQYF
TRBV19	.	TRBJ2-6	.	TGTGCCAGTAGCAAATTCGATTCTGGGGCCAACGTCCTGACTTTC	CASSKFDSGANVLTF
TRBV15	.	TRBJ2-5	TRBD2	TGTGCCACCAGCAGAGATACGATTTCGGCGGGAGGGCCAGCAGAGACCCAGTACTTC	CATSRDTISAGGPAETQYF
TRBV7-3	.	TRBJ2-7	.	TGTGCCAGCAGCTTAACCGGTCGATCCTACGAGCAGTACTTC	CASSLTGRSYEQYF
TRBV7-9	.	TRBJ1-6	TRBD1	TGTGCCAGCAGCTACACCGGGACAGCCAATTCACCCCTCCACTTT	CASSYTGTANSPLHF
TRBV11-1	.	TRBJ1-1	.	TGTGCCAGCAGGAGGAACACTGAAGCTTTCTTT	CASRRNTEAFF
TRBV6-5	few	TRBJ2-7	.	TGTGCCGCGACCGGGACTGTTTTGTCCTACGAGCAGTACTTC	CAATGTVLSYEQYF
TRBV2	.	TRBJ2-4	.	TGTGCCAGCAGTGAAAAGTTAACTCAGTACTTC	CASSEKLTQYF
TRBV27	.	TRBJ2-1	.	TGTGCCAGCAGTTTTCTGGGGGGAGACTACAATGAGCAGTTCTTC	CASSFLGGDYNEQFF
TRBV13	.	TRBJ2-1	TRBD1	TGTGCCAGCGCCAAAGGGCAGGGGGCTACGAATGAGCAGTTCTTC	CASAKGQGATNEQFF